Following are 3 T cell receptor beta chains from one sample sequenced in a study of follicular helper T cells after annual influenza vaccination. Method: immunoSEQ multiplex PCR; TCRdb's copy keeps in-frame clones and lacks some. Of roughly 4,200 clones in the sample, about four fifths are singletons; the top ten hold just over 0.85%. Time point denoted: 2015-2016 season, 7 days after influenza vaccination. Source: CXCR5+ CD38- circulating T follicular helper cells from blood, taken 7 days after influenza vaccination. The subset denotes: circulating Tfh, non-naive CD4+CXCR5+PD-1+ (ICOS+CD38+ or ICOS-CD38-). These receptors were collected from an adult who received the influenza vaccine.

The chain combines TRBV18 with TRBJ1-1, with no clear D. There are 13 residues in the CDR3. V was cut by 6 bases and J by 2 bases, with 10 bases left in between. Germline V CDR1 and CDR2: KGHSH, LQKENI. The CDR3 DNA reads as TGTGCCAGCTCCAGGAGTTTTAACACTGAAGCTTTCTTT. Translating it yields CASSRSFNTEAFF. Combining the CDR3 with reference TRBV18 and TRBJ1-1 gives the whole variable domain NAGVMQNPRHLVRRRGQEARLRCSPMKGHSHVYWYRQLPEEGLKFMVYLQKENIIDESGMPKERFSAEFPKEGPSILRIQQVVRGDSAAYFCASSRSFNTEAFFGQGTRLTVV.

This clone has only a few counts. The genes are TRBV5-1 and TRBJ1-1; 8 bases line up with TRBD1. V dropped 1 base and J dropped 1; count of bases not matched to a gene: 3. This CDR3 has 15 amino acids. Germline lookup yields CDR1 SGHRS and CDR2 YFSETQ. The CDR3 DNA sequence: TGCGCCAGCAGCTTGACTGGGACAGGGAACACTGAAGCTTTCTTT. Residues: CASSLTGTGNTEAFF.

This chain links TRBV27 with TRBJ1-2; TRBD1 is a possible D gene (6 bases). CDR1 and CDR2 from the germline V gene are MNHEY and SMNVEV (reference sequence). The ends were cut back, 4 bases at V and 5 bases at J, with 20 bases in the middle. The CDR3 runs to 16 residues. The CDR3 DNA follows: TGTGCCAGCAGTTCCACAGGGATGCAACCAATTTATGGCTACACCTTC. As protein: CASSSTGMQPIYGYTF.